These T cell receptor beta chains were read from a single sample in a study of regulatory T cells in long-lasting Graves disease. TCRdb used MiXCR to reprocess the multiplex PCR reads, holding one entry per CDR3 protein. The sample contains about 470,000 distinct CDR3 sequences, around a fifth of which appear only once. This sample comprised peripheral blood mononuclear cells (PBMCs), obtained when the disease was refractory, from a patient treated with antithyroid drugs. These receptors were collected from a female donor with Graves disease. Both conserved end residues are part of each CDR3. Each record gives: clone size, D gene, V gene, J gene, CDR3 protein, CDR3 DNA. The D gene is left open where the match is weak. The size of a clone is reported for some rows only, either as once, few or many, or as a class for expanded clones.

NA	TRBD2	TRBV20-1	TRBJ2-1	CSARAPLAGDNEQFF	TGCAGTGCTAGAGCCCCACTAGCGGGAGACAATGAGCAGTTCTTC
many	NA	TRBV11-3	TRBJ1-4	CASSRGPGEKLFF	TGTGCCAGCAGCCGGGGGCCGGGCGAAAAACTGTTTTTT
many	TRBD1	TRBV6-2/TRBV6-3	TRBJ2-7	CASSRDRAYEQYF	TGTGCCAGCAGTAGGGACAGGGCCTACGAGCAGTACTTC
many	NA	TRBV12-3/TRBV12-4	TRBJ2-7	CASSFGAEQYF	TGTGCCAGCAGTTTCGGGGCCGAGCAGTACTTC
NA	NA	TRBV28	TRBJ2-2	CASNDSPNTGELFF	TGTGCCTCGAACGACAGCCCAAACACCGGGGAGCTGTTTTTT
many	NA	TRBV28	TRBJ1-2	CASSFPTAPRSSF	TGTGCCAGCAGTTTCCCCACCGCCCCTAGGTCATCCTTC
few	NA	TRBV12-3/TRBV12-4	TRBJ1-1	CASSLRGFGTEAFF	TGTGCCAGCAGTTTAAGGGGGTTTGGGACTGAAGCTTTCTTT
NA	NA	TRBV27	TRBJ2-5	CATRNREGPGETQYF	TGTGCCACCCGAAATCGAGAGGGGCCAGGGGAGACCCAGTACTTC
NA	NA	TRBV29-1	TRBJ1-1	CSVVVRGRDTEAFF	TGCAGCGTTGTAGTCAGGGGCCGGGACACTGAAGCTTTCTTT
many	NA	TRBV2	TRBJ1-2	CASSEVPGGFRYGYTF	TGTGCCAGCAGTGAAGTCCCAGGAGGCTTCCGCTATGGCTACACCTTC
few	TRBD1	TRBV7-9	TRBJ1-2	CASSLGRGPNYGYTF	TGTGCCAGCAGCTTGGGGAGGGGGCCTAACTATGGCTACACCTTC
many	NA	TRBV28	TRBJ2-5	CASTQTGGQETQYF	TGTGCCAGCACCCAGACAGGAGGCCAAGAGACCCAGTACTTC
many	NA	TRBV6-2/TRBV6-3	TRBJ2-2	CASSYLNTGELFF	TGTGCCAGCAGTTACTTAAACACCGGGGAGCTGTTTTTT
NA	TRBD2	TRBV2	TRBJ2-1	CASNYPGTSGGNEQFF	TGTGCCAGCAACTATCCCGGGACTAGCGGCGGCAATGAGCAGTTCTTC
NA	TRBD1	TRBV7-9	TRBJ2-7	CASSSSRDRDWEQYF	TGTGCCAGCAGCTCTTCCCGGGACAGGGACTGGGAGCAGTACTTC
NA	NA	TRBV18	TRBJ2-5	CASSPRGSEETQYF	TGTGCCAGCTCACCACGGGGCAGCGAAGAGACCCAGTACTTC
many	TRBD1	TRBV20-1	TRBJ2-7	CSARDLDRDGYEQYF	TGCAGTGCTAGAGATCTTGACAGGGATGGCTACGAGCAGTACTTC
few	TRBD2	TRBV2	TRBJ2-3	CASSDGTSGSTDTQYF	TGTGCCAGCAGTGACGGGACTAGCGGAAGCACAGATACGCAGTATTTT
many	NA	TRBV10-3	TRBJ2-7	CAISEGDGYEQYF	TGTGCCATCAGTGAAGGGGACGGCTACGAGCAGTACTTC
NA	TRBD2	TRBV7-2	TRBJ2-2	CASSLDPSGTGELFF	TGTGCCAGCAGCTTAGATCCTAGCGGGACCGGGGAGCTGTTTTTT
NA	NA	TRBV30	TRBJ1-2	CACHLNYGYTF	TGTGCCTGTCACCTCAACTATGGCTACACCTTC
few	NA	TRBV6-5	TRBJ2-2	CASSSGTRTGELFF	TGTGCCAGCAGTTCCGGTACTAGGACCGGGGAGCTGTTTTTT
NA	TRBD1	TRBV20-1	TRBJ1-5	CSARVGTGGNQPQHF	TGCAGTGCTAGAGTGGGGACAGGGGGAAATCAGCCCCAGCATTTT
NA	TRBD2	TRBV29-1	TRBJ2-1	CSLAGGDYNEQFF	TGCAGCCTAGCGGGAGGAGACTACAATGAGCAGTTCTTC
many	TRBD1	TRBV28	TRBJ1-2	CASSFRGTGDYGYTF	TGTGCCAGCAGTTTTAGGGGGACAGGGGACTATGGCTACACCTTC
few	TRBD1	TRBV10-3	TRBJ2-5	CAISETGGSWQETQYF	TGTGCCATCAGTGAGACAGGGGGCAGTTGGCAAGAGACCCAGTACTTC
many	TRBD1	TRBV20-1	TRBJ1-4	CSVPGQGLEKLFF	TGCAGTGTCCCGGGACAGGGGTTAGAAAAACTGTTTTTT
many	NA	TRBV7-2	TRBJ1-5	CASSPGQGGNQPQHF	TGTGCCAGCAGTCCGGGGCAGGGCGGGAATCAGCCCCAGCATTTT
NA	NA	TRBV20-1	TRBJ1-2	CSAGAPGNWVIGYTF	TGCAGTGCTGGTGCTCCGGGGAACTGGGTGATCGGCTACACCTTC
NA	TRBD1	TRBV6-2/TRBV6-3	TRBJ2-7	CASRTGGSYEQYF	TGTGCCAGCAGAACAGGGGGGTCCTACGAGCAGTACTTC
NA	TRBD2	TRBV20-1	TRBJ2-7	CSAGLSGRTYEQYF	TGCAGTGCCGGTCTCAGCGGGAGGACCTACGAGCAGTACTTC
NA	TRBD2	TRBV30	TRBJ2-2	CAWRQSGSTGELFF	TGTGCCTGGAGACAGAGCGGGAGCACCGGGGAGCTGTTTTTT
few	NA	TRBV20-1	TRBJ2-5	CSARVVEETQYF	TGCAGTGCTAGAGTGGTGGAAGAGACCCAGTACTTC
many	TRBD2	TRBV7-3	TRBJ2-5	CASSLLSGETQYF	TGTGCCAGCAGCCTACTTAGCGGGGAGACCCAGTACTTC
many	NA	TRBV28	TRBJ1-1	CASSRGAEAFF	TGTGCCAGCAGTCGGGGGGCCGAAGCTTTCTTT
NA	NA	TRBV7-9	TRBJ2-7	CASSALGTESYEQYF	TGTGCCAGCAGCGCCTTAGGCACGGAGTCCTACGAGCAGTACTTC
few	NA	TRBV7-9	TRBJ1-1	CASSLAQKTEAFF	TGTGCCAGCAGCTTAGCCCAGAAGACTGAAGCTTTCTTT
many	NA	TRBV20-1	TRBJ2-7	CSARGGSTYEQYF	TGCAGTGCTAGGGGGGGCTCCACCTACGAGCAGTACTTC
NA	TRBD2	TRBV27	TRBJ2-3	CASRNTASGRRTDTQYF	TGTGCCAGCAGGAACACGGCTAGCGGGAGAAGGACAGATACGCAGTATTTT
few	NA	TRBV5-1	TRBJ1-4	CASSFTGYEKLFF	TGCGCCAGCAGCTTCACAGGGTACGAAAAACTGTTTTTT
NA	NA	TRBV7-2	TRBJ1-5	CASSLVGGADQPQHF	TGTGCCAGCAGCTTAGTCGGGGGGGCCGATCAGCCCCAGCATTTT
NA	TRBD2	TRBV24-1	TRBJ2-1	CATSDRRTSGIDNEQFF	TGTGCCACCAGTGACCGGAGGACTAGCGGGATAGACAATGAGCAGTTCTTC
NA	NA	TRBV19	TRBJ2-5	CASSMAETQYF	TGTGCCAGTAGTATGGCGGAGACCCAGTACTTC
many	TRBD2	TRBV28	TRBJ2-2	CASSTPSGRDTGELFF	TGTGCCAGCAGCACTCCTAGCGGGAGGGACACCGGGGAGCTGTTTTTT
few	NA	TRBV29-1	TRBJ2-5	CSVYRDKPINQETQYF	TGCAGCGTTTACCGGGACAAACCAATAAACCAAGAGACCCAGTACTTC
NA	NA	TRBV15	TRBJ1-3	CATSRDDGNTIYF	TGTGCCACCAGCAGAGATGACGGAAACACCATATATTTT
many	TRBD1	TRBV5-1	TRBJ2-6	CASSITGAGANVLTF	TGCGCCAGCAGCATCACAGGGGCTGGGGCCAACGTCCTGACTTTC
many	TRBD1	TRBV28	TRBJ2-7	CASSYRGIPSYEQYF	TGTGCCAGCAGTTACAGGGGGATCCCGTCCTACGAGCAGTACTTC
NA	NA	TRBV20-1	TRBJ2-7	CSAINRLQYSYEQYF	TGCAGTGCCATTAACAGGTTACAATACTCCTACGAGCAGTACTTC
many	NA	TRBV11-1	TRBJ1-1	CASSPRWTATEAFF	TGTGCCAGCAGCCCGAGGTGGACAGCCACTGAAGCTTTCTTT
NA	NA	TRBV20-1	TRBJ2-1	CSANPVLVGAEQFF	TGCAGTGCCAACCCGGTCCTGGTGGGGGCTGAGCAGTTCTTC
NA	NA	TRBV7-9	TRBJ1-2	CASSPNRERNGYTF	TGTGCCAGCAGCCCTAACAGGGAGAGGAATGGCTACACCTTC
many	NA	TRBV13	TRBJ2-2	CASSPRSTGELFF	TGTGCCAGCAGCCCAAGGTCGACCGGGGAGCTGTTTTTT
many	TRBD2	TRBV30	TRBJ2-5	CAWWGGRGETQYF	TGTGCCTGGTGGGGGGGTCGGGGGGAGACCCAGTACTTC
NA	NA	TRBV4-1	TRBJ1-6	CASSQDLFGLLRRNSPLHF	TGCGCCAGCAGCCAAGACCTTTTTGGCCTCTTAAGGCGGAATTCACCCCTCCACTTT